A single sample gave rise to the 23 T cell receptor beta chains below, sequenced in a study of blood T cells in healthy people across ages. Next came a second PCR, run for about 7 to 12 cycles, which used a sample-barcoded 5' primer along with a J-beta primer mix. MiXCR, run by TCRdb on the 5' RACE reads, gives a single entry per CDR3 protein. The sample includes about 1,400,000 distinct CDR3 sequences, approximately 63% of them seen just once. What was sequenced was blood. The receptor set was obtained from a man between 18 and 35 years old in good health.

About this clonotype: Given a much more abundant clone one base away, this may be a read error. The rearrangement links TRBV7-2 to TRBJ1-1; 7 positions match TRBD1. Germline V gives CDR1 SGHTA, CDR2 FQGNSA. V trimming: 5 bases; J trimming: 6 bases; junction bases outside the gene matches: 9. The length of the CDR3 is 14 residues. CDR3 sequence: CASSLRDSLAEAFF. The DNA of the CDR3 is TGTGCCAGCAGCCTCCGGGACAGCCTCGCTGAAGCTTTCTTT.

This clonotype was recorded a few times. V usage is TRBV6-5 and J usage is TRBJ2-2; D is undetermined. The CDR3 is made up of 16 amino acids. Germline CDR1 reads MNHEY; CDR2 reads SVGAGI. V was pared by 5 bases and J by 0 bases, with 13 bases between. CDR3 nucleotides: TGTGCCAGCAGTAGAAACAGCGTGACGAACACCGGGGAGCTGTTTTTT. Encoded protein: CASSRNSVTNTGELFF.

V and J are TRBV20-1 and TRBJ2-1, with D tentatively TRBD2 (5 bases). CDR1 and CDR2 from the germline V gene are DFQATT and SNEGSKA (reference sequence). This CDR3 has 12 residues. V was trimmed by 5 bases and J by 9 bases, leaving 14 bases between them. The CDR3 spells CSAPPPGVEQFF. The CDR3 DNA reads TGCAGTGCTCCGCCCCCCGGGGTTGAGCAGTTCTTC.

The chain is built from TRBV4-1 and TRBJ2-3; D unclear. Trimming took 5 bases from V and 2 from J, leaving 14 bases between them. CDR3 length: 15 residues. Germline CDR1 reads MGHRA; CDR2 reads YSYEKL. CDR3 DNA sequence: TGCGCCAGCAGCTCCGGGCAGAAAGTCACAGATACGCAGTATTTT. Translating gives CASSSGQKVTDTQYF.

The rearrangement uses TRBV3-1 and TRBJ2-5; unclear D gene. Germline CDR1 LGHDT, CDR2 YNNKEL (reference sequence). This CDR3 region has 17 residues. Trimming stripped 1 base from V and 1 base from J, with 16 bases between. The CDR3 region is CASSQGTLLKFQETQYF. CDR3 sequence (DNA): TGTGCCAGCAGCCAAGGTACCTTGCTAAAATTCCAAGAGACCCAGTACTTC.

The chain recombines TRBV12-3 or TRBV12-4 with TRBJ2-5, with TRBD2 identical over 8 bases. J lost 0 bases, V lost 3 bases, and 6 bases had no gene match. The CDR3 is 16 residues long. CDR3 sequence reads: CASSFAPGGYQETQYF. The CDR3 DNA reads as TGTGCCAGCAGTTTTGCCCCGGGAGGGTACCAAGAGACCCAGTACTTC.

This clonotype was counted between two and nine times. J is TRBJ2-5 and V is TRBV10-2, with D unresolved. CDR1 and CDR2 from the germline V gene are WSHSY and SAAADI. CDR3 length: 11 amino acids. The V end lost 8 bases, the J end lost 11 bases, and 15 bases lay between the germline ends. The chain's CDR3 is CASGTPNEQYF. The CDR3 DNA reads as TGCGCCAGCGGCACTCCCAATGAGCAGTACTTC.

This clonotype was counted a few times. The CDR3 nucleotides read TGCGCCAGCAGCCAAGCGCGAGACCGCTACGAGCAGTACTTC. Protein sequence: CASSQARDRYEQYF. The rearrangement uses TRBV4-1 and TRBJ2-7; D not resolved. Between the trimmed V and J ends, which lost 1 base and 3 bases, there was a span of 10 bases. The CDR3 loop spans 14 amino acids. The V gene's germline CDR1 is MGHRA and CDR2 YSYEKL.

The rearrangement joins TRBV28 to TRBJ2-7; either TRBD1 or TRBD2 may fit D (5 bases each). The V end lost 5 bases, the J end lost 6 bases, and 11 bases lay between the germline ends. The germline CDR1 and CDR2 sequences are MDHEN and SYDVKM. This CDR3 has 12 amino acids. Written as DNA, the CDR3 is TGTGCCAGCAGTCGTGGGACCAGCGAGCAGTACTTC. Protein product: CASSRGTSEQYF.

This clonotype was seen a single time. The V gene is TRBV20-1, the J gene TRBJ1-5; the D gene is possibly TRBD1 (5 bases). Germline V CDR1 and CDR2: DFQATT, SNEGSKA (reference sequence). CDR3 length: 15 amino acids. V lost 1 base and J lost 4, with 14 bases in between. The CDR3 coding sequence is TGCAGTGCTAGAGGATCAGGGCTAGGAAATCAGCCCCAGCATTTT. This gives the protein CSARGSGLGNQPQHF.

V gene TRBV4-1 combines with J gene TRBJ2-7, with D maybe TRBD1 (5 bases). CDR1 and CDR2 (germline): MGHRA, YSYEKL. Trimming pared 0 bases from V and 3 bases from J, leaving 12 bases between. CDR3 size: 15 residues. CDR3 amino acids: CASSQEDSNYYEQYF. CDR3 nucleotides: TGCGCCAGCAGCCAAGAAGACAGTAACTACTACGAGCAGTACTTC.

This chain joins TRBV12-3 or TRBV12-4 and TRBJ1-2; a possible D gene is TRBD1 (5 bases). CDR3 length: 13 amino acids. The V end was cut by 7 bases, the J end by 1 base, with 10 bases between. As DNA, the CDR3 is TGTGCCAGCAAGCCGGGGGGTAACTATGGCTACACCTTC. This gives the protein CASKPGGNYGYTF.

Written as DNA, the CDR3 is TGCGCCAGCAGCTTACTGGGGAGGACGAACTCAAATTCACCCCTCCACTTT. Its protein is CASSLLGRTNSNSPLHF. The rearrangement joins TRBV5-1 to TRBJ1-6; D ambiguous. The CDR3 has 17 residues. The germline V gene has CDR1 SGHRS and CDR2 YFSETQ. The germline V and J ends were trimmed by 2 bases and 7 bases, with 19 bases remaining between them.

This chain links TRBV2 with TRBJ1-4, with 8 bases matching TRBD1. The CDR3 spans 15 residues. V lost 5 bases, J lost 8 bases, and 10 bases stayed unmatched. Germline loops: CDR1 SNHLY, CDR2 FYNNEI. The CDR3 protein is CASSTSRTGPEKLFF. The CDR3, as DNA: TGTGCCAGCAGTACCTCTAGGACAGGGCCCGAAAAACTGTTTTTT.

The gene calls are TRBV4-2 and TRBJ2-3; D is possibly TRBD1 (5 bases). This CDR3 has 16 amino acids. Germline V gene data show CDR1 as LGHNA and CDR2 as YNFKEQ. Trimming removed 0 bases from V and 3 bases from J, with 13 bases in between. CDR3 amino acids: CASSQELGQQTDTQYF. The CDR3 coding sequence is TGTGCCAGCAGCCAAGAACTGGGGCAGCAAACAGATACGCAGTATTTT.

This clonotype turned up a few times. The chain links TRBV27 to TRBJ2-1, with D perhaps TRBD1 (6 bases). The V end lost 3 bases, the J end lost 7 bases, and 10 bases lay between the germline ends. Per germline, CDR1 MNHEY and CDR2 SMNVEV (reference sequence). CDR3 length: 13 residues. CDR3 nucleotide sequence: TGTGCCAGCAGTTTTACAGGGCGGAATGAGCAGTTCTTC. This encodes CASSFTGRNEQFF.

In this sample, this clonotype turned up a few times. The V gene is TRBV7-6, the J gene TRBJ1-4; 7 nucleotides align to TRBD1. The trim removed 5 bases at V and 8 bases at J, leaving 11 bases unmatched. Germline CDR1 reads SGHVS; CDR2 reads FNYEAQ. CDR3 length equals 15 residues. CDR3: CASSPRQGLEEKLFF. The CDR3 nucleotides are TGTGCCAGCAGCCCACGACAGGGTTTGGAGGAAAAACTGTTTTTT.

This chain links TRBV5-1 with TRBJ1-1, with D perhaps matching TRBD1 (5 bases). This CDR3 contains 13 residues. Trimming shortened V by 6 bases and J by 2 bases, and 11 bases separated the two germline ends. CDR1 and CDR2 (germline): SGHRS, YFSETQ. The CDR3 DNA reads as TGCGCCAGCACCGACAGCCCTAACACTGAAGCTTTCTTT. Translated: CASTDSPNTEAFF. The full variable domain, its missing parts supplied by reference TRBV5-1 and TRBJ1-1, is KAGVTQTPRYLIKTRGQQVTLSCSPISGHRSVSWYQQTPGQGLQFLFEYFSETQRNKGNFPGRFSGRQFSNSRSEMNVSTLELGDSALYLCASTDSPNTEAFFGQGTRLTVV.

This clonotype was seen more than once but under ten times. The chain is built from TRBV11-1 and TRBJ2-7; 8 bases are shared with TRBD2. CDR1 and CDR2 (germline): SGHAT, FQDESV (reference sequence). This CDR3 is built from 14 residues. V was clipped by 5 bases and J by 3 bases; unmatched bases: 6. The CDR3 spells CASSRLRGVYEQYF. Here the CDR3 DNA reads TGTGCCAGCAGCCGTCTGCGGGGGGTCTACGAGCAGTACTTC.

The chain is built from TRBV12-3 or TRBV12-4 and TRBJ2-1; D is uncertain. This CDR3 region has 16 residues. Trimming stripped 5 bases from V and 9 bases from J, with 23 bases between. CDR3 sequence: CASSQALGPNLGEQFF. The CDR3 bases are TGTGCCAGCAGTCAAGCCCTCGGGCCTAATTTGGGTGAGCAGTTCTTC.

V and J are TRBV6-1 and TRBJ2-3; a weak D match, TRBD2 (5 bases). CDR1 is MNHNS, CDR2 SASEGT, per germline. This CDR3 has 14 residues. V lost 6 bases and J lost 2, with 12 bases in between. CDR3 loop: CASRPRATTDTQYF. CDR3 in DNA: TGTGCCAGCAGACCGCGGGCTACCACAGATACGCAGTATTTT.

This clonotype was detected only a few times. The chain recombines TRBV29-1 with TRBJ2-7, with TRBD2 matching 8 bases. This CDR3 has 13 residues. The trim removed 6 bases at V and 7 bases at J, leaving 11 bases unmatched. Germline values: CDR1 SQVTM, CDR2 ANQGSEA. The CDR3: CSVPGGGIGEQYF. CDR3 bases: TGCAGCGTCCCCGGGGGGGGCATCGGGGAGCAGTACTTC.

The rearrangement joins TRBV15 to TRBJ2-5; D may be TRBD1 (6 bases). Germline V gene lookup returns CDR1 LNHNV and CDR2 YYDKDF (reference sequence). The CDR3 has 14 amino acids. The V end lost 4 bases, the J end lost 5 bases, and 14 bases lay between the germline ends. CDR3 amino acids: CATSIGQGHETQYF. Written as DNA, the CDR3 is TGTGCCACCAGCATCGGGCAGGGGCACGAGACCCAGTACTTC. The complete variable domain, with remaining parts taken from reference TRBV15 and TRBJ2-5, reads DAMVIQNPRYQVTQFGKPVTLSCSQTLNHNVMYWYQQKSSQAPKLLFHYYDKDFNNEADTPDNFQSRRPNTSFCFLDIRSPGLGDTAMYLCATSIGQGHETQYFGPGTRLLVL.